Shown below are 18 T cell receptor beta chains from a single sample sequenced in a study of human T cells and chemical hapten exposure. From the RACE reads, TCRdb called clonotypes with MiXCR, one entry per CDR3 protein. The profile shows about 14,000 distinct CDR3 sequences, about a sixth of them singletons. Time point denoted: patch test 1, 2 weeks after DPC sensitization. Indicated treatment: therapeutic diphenylcyclopropenone sensitization with weekly scalp DPC. The sequencing used whole blood, collected in connection with sensitization to the hapten diphenylcyclopropenone (DPC). These receptor sequences come from a woman younger than 45 with alopecia areata. Some clones in this sample may be carry-over from other donors' samples.

This chain uses TRBV20-1 with TRBJ2-7, with D tentatively TRBD1 (6 bases). This CDR3 region has 14 residues. The V gene's germline CDR1 is DFQATT and CDR2 SNEGSKA (reference sequence). Trimming pared 2 bases from V and 5 bases from J, leaving 16 bases between. CDR3 coding DNA: TGCAGTGCTAGAACGTGGGGGCGATACCACGAGCAGTACTTC. It encodes CSARTWGRYHEQYF.

The CDR3 coding sequence is TGCAGTGCCAACAGGGGAGAGGGTTCACCCCTCCACTTT. Its protein product is CSANRGEGSPLHF. The chain joins TRBV20-1 to TRBJ1-6; 7 bases line up with TRBD1. J lost 9 bases, V lost 6 bases, and 8 bases had no gene match. CDR1 is DFQATT, CDR2 SNEGSKA, per germline (reference sequence). This CDR3 has 13 amino acids.

This clonotype has ten or more counts. The chain couples TRBV20-1 to TRBJ2-7, with D possibly matching TRBD2 (5 bases). The germline V and J ends were trimmed by 6 bases and 8 bases, with 23 bases remaining between them. The germline gives CDR1 DFQATT, CDR2 SNEGSKA (reference sequence). The CDR3 contains 14 residues. The CDR3: CSALSLALQSQQYV. For the CDR3, the DNA is TGCAGTGCCCTCAGTTTAGCGTTGCAATCGCAGCAGTACGTC.

By sample share, this clonotype is medium-sized. This sequence joins TRBV18 and TRBJ1-6, with unresolved D. The CDR3 has 15 residues. V lost 4 bases and J 7 bases, leaving 14 bases between the germline ends. Germline V gene sequence: CDR1 KGHSH, CDR2 LQKENI. The CDR3 protein is CASSQKSAENSPLHF. CDR3 sequence (DNA): TGTGCCAGCTCACAGAAAAGCGCAGAAAATTCACCCCTCCACTTT.

This clonotype showed up just a few times. CDR3 amino acids: CASSHAGEKLFF. The CDR3 DNA reads TGTGCCAGCAGCCACGCCGGCGAAAAACTGTTTTTT. The chain has TRBV28 and TRBJ1-4; no reliable D call. V was clipped by 6 bases and J by 8 bases, with 10 bases between them. The CDR3 is 12 residues long. Germline V gives CDR1 MDHEN, CDR2 SYDVKM. Combining the CDR3 with reference TRBV28 and TRBJ1-4 gives the whole variable domain DVKVTQSSRYLVKRTGEKVFLECVQDMDHENMFWYRQDPGLGLRLIYFSYDVKMKEKGDIPEGYSVSREKKERFSLILESASTNQTSMYLCASSHAGEKLFFGSGTQLSVL.

This clonotype is medium-sized in the sample. The chain couples TRBV6-6 to TRBJ1-5; 7 nucleotides line up with TRBD1. Trimming at V came to 2 bases and at J to 5 bases, leaving 3 bases not matched to a gene. The V gene's germline CDR1 is MNHNY and CDR2 SVGAGI (reference sequence). This CDR3 has 14 residues. CDR3 in amino acids: CASSYPGQDQPQHF. The CDR3, as DNA: TGTGCCAGCAGTTACCCCGGACAGGATCAGCCCCAGCATTTT.

In its sample, this clonotype was seen many times. This chain joins TRBV6-2 or TRBV6-3 and TRBJ2-7; no definite D call. The length of the CDR3 is 14 residues. V dropped 5 bases and J dropped 2 bases, with 13 bases sitting between them. The V gene's germline CDR1 is MNHEY and CDR2 SVGEGT. DNA for the CDR3: TGTGCCAGCAGTAACAAGGAGTTACCCTACGAGCAGTACGTC. This translates into CASSNKELPYEQYV.

This chain joins TRBV20-1 and TRBJ1-1; 8 nucleotides agree with TRBD1. CDR3 length: 15 amino acids. Germline trimming cut 3 bases from V and 1 base from J; bases unmatched to any gene: 7. Germline V gene sequence: CDR1 DFQATT, CDR2 SNEGSKA (reference sequence). The CDR3 region has the DNA TGCAGTGCTAGTCATTCAGGGGGCGAGAACACTGAAGCTTTCTTT. This translates into CSASHSGGENTEAFF.

By sample share, this clonotype is medium-sized. V gene TRBV6-2 or TRBV6-3 combines with J gene TRBJ2-3; D ambiguous. CDR3 size: 18 residues. The germline gives CDR1 MNHEY, CDR2 SVGEGT. V shed 1 base and J shed 6 bases, with 23 bases lying between them. As DNA, the CDR3 is TGTGCCAGCAGTTACTTACACCCTGGACCGGGCCAATGGGATACGCAGTATTTT. It encodes CASSYLHPGPGQWDTQYF.

Many counts were recorded for this clonotype. The chain links TRBV3-1 to TRBJ2-4; either TRBD1 or TRBD2 may fit D (6 bases each). Trimming took 0 bases from V and 9 from J, leaving 12 bases between them. CDR3 size: 14 residues. The germline CDR1 and CDR2 sequences are LGHDT and YNNKEL (reference sequence). Here the CDR3 reads CASSQDRGPSIQYF. The DNA of the CDR3 is TGTGCCAGCAGCCAAGATCGGGGGCCGAGCATTCAGTACTTC.

By share of the sample, this clonotype is medium-sized. The gene calls are TRBV30 and TRBJ1-5; D is uncertain. The CDR3 sequence is 13 residues long. The V end lost 5 bases, the J end lost 6 bases, and 14 bases lay between the germline ends. Germline lookup yields CDR1 GTSNPN and CDR2 SVGIG (reference sequence). CDR3 coding DNA: TGTGCCTGGGGACCTACTGGCGGTCAGCCCCAGCATTTT. Its protein product is CAWGPTGGQPQHF.

This clonotype has just a few counts. This chain connects TRBV4-3 to TRBJ2-5, with 7 bases lining up with TRBD1. CDR1 LGHNA and CDR2 YSLEER come from the germline V gene. The length of the CDR3 is 14 residues. With 0 bases clipped from V and 4 bases from J, the junction kept 2 bases outside the gene matches. Here the CDR3 reads CASSQDHRGETQYF. As DNA, the CDR3 is TGCGCCAGCAGCCAAGATCACAGGGGAGAGACCCAGTACTTC.

This clonotype was detected ten times or more. This chain uses TRBV9 with TRBJ2-3; 10 nucleotides agree with TRBD2. V shed 0 bases, J shed 3 bases, and the junction held 7 bases outside the gene matches. The germline gives CDR1 SGDLS, CDR2 YYNGEE. The CDR3 runs to 17 residues. Here the CDR3 DNA reads TGTGCCAGCAGCGTAGCTCCCCTAGCGGGGGATACAGATACGCAGTATTTT. It yields the protein CASSVAPLAGDTDTQYF.

In its sample, this clonotype was seen a few times. V gene TRBV6-2 or TRBV6-3 combines with J gene TRBJ2-1, with unresolved D. V lost 6 bases, J lost 0 bases, and 12 bases lay in between. The CDR3 sequence is 15 residues long. Germline CDR1 and CDR2: MNHEY and SVGEGT. The CDR3 DNA reads as TGTGCCAGCAGGCGAGACGGAAGCTCCTACAATGAGCAGTTCTTC. This codes for CASRRDGSSYNEQFF.

The rearrangement joins TRBV21-1 to TRBJ2-7; the D segment call TRBD2 is taken from the table without a DNA check. TRBV21-1 is a listed pseudogene. This CDR3 is 13 amino acids long. CDR3 sequence (DNA): TGTGCCACCACCGGGACTAGCGTTTACGAGCAGTACGTC. It specifies CATTGTSVYEQYV.

This clonotype was counted ten times or more. The chain is built from TRBV4-2 and TRBJ1-5; unclear D gene. The germline V and J ends were trimmed by 1 base and 3 bases, with 19 bases remaining between them. Germline assignment: CDR1 LGHNA and CDR2 YNFKEQ. CDR3 length equals 18 residues. The CDR3 nucleotides are TGTGCCAGCAGCCAAGCCCAGGTCGGGCCCGGAAACAATCAGCCCCAGCATTTT. This translates into CASSQAQVGPGNNQPQHF.

V usage is TRBV9 and J usage is TRBJ2-3; weak D call: TRBD1 (5 bases). V lost 2 bases and J 8 bases, leaving 18 bases between the germline ends. Germline-derived CDR1 and CDR2 are SGDLS and YYNGEE. The CDR3 contains 15 residues. The DNA of the CDR3 is TGTGCCAGCAGCGTCGCCCAGGGCCTAGTTGCTACGCAGTATTTT. Translated, it gives CASSVAQGLVATQYF.

This chain joins TRBV9 and TRBJ1-6; D ambiguous. The CDR3 contains 16 residues. Germline lookup yields CDR1 SGDLS and CDR2 YYNGEE. The V end lost 4 bases, the J end lost 3 bases, and 14 bases lay between the germline ends. In DNA form, the CDR3 reads TGTGCCAGCAGCCCATTTGAGCAGAACTATAATTCACCCCTCCACTTT. This sequence encodes CASSPFEQNYNSPLHF.